Included here is one TCR beta chain sequence, with context. This sample was included in a study of T cell changes during pregnancy in multiple sclerosis. Repertoires were generated with immunoSEQ multiplex PCR, while TCRdb's copy carries only in-frame clones and drops some. The table lists around 80,000 clones, 90% to 95% of them singletons, with about 0.99% in the top ten. The germline gives CDR1 ENHRY, CDR2 SYGVKD. V was clipped by 5 bases and J by 3 bases; unmatched bases: 4. CDR3 length: 15 residues. The J gene is TRBJ2-3, the V gene TRBV10-3; 11 bases align to TRBD2. Sequences were derived from peripheral blood, sampled in the second trimester of pregnancy. This clonotype was sampled from a female donor in good health, enrolled as a control in a pregnancy study. The chain's CDR3 is CAISLLAGVTDTQYF. The CDR3 nucleotides read TGTGCCATCAGTTTACTAGCGGGAGTTACAGATACGCAGTATTTT.